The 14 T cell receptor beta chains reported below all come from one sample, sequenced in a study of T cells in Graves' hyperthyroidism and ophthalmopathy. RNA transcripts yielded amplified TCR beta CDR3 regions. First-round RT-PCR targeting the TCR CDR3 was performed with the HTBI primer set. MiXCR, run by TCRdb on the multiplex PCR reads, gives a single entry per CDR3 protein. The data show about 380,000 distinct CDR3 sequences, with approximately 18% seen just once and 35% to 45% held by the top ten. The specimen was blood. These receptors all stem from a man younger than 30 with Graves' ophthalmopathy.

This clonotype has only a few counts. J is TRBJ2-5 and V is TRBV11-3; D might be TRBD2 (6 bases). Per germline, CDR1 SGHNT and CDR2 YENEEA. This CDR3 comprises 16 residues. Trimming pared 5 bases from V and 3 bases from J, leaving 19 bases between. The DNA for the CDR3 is TGTGCCAGCAGCAAATCGGAGGGTGTGGTGGAAGAGACCCAGTACTTC. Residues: CASSKSEGVVEETQYF.

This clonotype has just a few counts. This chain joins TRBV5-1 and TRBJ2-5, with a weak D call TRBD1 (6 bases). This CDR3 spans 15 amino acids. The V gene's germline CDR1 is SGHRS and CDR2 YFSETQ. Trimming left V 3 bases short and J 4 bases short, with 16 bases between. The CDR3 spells CASSSSPQGTETQYF. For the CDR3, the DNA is TGCGCCAGCAGCTCGAGCCCACAGGGTACAGAGACCCAGTACTTC. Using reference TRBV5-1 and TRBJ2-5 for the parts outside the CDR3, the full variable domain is KAGVTQTPRYLIKTRGQQVTLSCSPISGHRSVSWYQQTPGQGLQFLFEYFSETQRNKGNFPGRFSGRQFSNSRSEMNVSTLELGDSALYLCASSSSPQGTETQYFGPGTRLLVL.

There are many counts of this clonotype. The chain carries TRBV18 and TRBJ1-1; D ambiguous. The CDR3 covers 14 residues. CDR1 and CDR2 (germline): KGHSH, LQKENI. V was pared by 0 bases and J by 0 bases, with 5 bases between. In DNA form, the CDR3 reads TGTGCCAGCTCACCACCTAGTTTGAACACTGAAGCTTTCTTT. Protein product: CASSPPSLNTEAFF.

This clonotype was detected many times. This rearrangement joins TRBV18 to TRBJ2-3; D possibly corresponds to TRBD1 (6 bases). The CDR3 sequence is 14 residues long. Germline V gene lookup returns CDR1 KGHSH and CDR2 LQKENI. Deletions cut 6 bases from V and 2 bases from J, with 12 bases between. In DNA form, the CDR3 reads TGTGCCAGCTCCGGCGGACAGTTCACAGATACGCAGTATTTT. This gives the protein CASSGGQFTDTQYF.

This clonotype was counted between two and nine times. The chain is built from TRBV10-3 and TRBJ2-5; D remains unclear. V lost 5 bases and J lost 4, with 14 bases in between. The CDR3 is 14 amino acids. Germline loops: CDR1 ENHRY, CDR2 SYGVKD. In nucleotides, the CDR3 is TGTGCCATCAGTCATAACACTACCGGAGAGACCCAGTACTTC. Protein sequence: CAISHNTTGETQYF.

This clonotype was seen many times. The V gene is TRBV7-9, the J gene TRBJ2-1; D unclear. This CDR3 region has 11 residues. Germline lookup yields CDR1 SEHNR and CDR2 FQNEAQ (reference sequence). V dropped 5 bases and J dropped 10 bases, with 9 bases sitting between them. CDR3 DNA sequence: TGTGCCAGCAGCCAAAACTGGGAGCAGTTCTTC. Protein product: CASSQNWEQFF. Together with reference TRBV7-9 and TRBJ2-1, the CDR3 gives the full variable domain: DTGVSQNPRHKITKRGQNVTFRCDPISEHNRLYWYRQTLGQGPEFLTYFQNEAQLEKSRLLSDRFSAERPKGSFSTLEIQRTEQGDSAMYLCASSQNWEQFFGPGTRLTVL.

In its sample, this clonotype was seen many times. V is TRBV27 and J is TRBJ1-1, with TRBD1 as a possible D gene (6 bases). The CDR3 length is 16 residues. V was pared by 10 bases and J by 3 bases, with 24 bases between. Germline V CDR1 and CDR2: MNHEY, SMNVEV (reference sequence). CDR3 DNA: TGTGCCACCCCTTTCCCTCAACAGGGTTGGGACACTGAAGCTTTCTTT. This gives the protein CATPFPQQGWDTEAFF.

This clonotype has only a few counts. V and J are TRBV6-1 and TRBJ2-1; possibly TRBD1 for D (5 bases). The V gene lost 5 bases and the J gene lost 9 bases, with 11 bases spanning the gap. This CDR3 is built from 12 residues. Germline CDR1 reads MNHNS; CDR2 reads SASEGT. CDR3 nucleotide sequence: TGTGCCAGCAGTAACCAGGGTAGTGAGCAGTTCTTC. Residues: CASSNQGSEQFF.

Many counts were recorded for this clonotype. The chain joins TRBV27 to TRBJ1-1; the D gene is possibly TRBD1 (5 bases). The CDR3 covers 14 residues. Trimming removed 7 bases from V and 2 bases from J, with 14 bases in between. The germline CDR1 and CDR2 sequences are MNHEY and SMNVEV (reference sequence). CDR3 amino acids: CASTPLRGNTEAFF. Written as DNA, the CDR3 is TGTGCCAGCACCCCCTTGAGGGGCAACACTGAAGCTTTCTTT.

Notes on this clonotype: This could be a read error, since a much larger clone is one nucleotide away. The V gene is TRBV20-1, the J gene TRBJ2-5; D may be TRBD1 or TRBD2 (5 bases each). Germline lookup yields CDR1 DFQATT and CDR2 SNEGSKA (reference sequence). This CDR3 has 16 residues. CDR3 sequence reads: CNAPGGGGSWGETQYF. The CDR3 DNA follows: TGCAATGCCCCCGGAGGCGGCGGCTCGTGGGGGGAGACCCAGTACTTC.

The CDR3 coding sequence is TGCGCCAGCAGCTCAGGGCCAGCGGATGAAAAACTGTTTTTT. It yields the protein CASSSGPADEKLFF. The gene calls are TRBV5-1 and TRBJ1-4, with a tentative D call TRBD1 (5 bases). Germline V lookup: CDR1 SGHRS, CDR2 YFSETQ. V was shortened by 3 bases and J by 6 bases, with 12 bases between the two germline ends. This CDR3 is built from 14 residues.

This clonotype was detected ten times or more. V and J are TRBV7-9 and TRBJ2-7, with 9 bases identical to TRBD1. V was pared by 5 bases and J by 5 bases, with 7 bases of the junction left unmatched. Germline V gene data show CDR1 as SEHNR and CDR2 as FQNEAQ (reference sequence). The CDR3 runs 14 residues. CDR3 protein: CASSQTDRGDEQYF. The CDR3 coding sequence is TGTGCCAGCAGCCAGACGGACAGGGGCGACGAGCAGTACTTC.

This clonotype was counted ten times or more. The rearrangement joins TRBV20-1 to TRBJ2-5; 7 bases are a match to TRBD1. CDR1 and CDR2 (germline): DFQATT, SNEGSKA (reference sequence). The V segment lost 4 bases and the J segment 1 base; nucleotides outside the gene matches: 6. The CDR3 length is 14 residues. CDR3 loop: CSAIRTGLQETQYF. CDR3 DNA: TGCAGTGCTATCCGGACAGGTCTCCAAGAGACCCAGTACTTC.

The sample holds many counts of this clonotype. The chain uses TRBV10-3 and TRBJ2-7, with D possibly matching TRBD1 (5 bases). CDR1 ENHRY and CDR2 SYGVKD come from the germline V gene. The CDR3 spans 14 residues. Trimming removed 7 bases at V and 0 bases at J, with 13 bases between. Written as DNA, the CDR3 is TGTGCCATCAAGTCTAGACAGAACTCCTACGAGCAGTACTTC. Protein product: CAIKSRQNSYEQYF.